This T cell receptor beta chain came from a study of blood T cell repertoires in COVID-19. Looking at the study overall: The study drew acute and convalescent COVID-19 samples from the United States, Italy and Spain. Sample material is recorded as cDNA or gDNA derived from T cells, B-cell-depleted T cells, or PBMCs.

Authors' methods: Amplification of reference gene primers was used by the study to estimate nucleated cell counts. Sequenced by immunoSEQ multiplex PCR; TCRdb stores in-frame clones only, minus some. D and trimming come from the DNA, and the V and J calls and clone size come from that table. The sample lists 90,000 to 100,000 clones; 82% were seen once. In germline, CDR1 is MNHEY, CDR2 SVGEGT. This CDR3 contains 14 residues. Trimming stripped 3 bases from V and 5 bases from J, with 11 bases between. The TCR sequence derives from a man of 80 years or more with acute or convalescent COVID-19. V is TRBV6-2 or TRBV6-3 and J is TRBJ2-1; no firm D call. Material for sequencing was peripheral blood. CDR3 DNA sequence: TGTGCCAGCAGTTATCTCGGTTCTAACAATGAGCAGTTCTTC. Its protein is CASSYLGSNNEQFF.